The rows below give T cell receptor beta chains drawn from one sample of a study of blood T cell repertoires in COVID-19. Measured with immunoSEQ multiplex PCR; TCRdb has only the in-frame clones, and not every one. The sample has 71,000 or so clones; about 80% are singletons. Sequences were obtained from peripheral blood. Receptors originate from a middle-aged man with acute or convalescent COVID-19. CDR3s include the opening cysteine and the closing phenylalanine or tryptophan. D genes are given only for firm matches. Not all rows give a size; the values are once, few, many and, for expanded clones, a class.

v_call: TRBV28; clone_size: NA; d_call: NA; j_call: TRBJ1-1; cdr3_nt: TGTGCCAGCAGAACCTCCCCGTCGGGCACTGAAGCTTTCTTT; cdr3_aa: CASRTSPSGTEAFF
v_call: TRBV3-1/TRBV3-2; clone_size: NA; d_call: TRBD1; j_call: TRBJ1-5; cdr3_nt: TGTGCCAGCAGCCAAGTCCCGGGACAGGGGGAAGGGAATCAGCCCCAGCATTTT; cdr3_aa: CASSQVPGQGEGNQPQHF
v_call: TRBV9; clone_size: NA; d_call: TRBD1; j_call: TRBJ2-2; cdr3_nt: TGTGCCAGCAGCGCCAGACAGGGTAACACCGGGGAGCTGTTTTTT; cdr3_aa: CASSARQGNTGELFF
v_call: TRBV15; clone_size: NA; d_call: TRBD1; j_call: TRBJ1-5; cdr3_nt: TGTGCCACCAGCAGGGTTGGGACAGTAGCTTCGACCCAGCATTTT; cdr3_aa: CATSRVGTVASTQHF
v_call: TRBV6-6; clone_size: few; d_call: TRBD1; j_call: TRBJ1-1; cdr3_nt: TGTGCCAGCAGTTACTCCCCGGACAGGGGAAATATGGCTTTCTTT; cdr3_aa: CASSYSPDRGNMAFF
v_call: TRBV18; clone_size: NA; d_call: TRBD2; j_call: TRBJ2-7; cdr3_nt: TGTGCCAGCTCACCACCGACTAGCGGGAGGTTCTACGAGCAGTACTTC; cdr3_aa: CASSPPTSGRFYEQYF
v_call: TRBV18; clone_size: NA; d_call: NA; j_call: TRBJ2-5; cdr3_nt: TGTGCCAGCTCACCGGCTGTTTCAGAGACCCAGTACTTC; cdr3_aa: CASSPAVSETQYF
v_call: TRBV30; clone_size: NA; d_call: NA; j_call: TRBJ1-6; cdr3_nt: TGTGCCTGGAGACAGGAGGGGTCACCCCTCCACTTT; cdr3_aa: CAWRQEGSPLHF
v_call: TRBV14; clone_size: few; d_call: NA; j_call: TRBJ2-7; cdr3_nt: TGTGCCAGCAGCCAAGATTGGACACTATACGAGCAGTACTTC; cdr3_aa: CASSQDWTLYEQYF
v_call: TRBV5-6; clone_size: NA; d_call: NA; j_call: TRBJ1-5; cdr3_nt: TGTGCCAGCAGCTTGGCCCCAGTAAGTAGCAATCAGCCCCAGCATTTT; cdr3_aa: CASSLAPVSSNQPQHF
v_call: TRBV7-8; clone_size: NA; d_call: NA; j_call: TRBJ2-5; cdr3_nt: TGTGCCAGCAGCCGGGGGACAGACCAAGAGACCCAGTACTTC; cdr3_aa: CASSRGTDQETQYF
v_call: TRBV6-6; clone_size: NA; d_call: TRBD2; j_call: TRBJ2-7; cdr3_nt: TGTGCCAGCAGTCCCCCGACCGGAGGGGGACTAGCGGGAGGGGACTACGAGCAGTACTTC; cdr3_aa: CASSPPTGGGLAGGDYEQYF
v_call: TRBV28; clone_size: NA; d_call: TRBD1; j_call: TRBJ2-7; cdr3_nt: TGTGCCAGCAGTCCATGGACAGGGAAGACCTACGAGCAGTACTTC; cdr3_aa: CASSPWTGKTYEQYF
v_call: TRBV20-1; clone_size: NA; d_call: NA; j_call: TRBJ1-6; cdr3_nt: TGCAGTGCTAGTTCCTCCGGGACTAATAATTCACCCCTCCACTTT; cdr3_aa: CSASSSGTNNSPLHF
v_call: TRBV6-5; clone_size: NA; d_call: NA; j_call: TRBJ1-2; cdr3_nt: TGTGCCAGCAGCAGAGGTGGCTACACCTTC; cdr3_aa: CASSRGGYTF
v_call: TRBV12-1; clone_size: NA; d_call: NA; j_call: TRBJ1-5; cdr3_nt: TGTGCCAGCAGCCCCGGGGGGGGTATCAATCAGCCCCAGCATTTT; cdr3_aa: CASSPGGGINQPQHF
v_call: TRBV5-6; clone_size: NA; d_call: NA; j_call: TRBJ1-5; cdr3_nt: TGTGCCAGCAGCGGGGGGGGATTCTATCAGCCCCAGCATTTT; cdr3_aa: CASSGGGFYQPQHF
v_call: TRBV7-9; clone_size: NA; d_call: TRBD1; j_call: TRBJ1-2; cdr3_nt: TGTGCCAGCAGCCCGCACGACAGGGAAGGCTACACCTTC; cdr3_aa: CASSPHDREGYTF
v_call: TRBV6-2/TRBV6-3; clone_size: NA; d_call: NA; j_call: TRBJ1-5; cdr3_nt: TGTGCCAGCAGTCGAGGGGGAGCGGGCAATCAGCCCCAGCATTTT; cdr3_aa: CASSRGGAGNQPQHF
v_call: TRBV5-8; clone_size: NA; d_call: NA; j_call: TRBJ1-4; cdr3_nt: TGTGCCAGCAGCTCCAGCTACGAACAGGGTCCCGCAACTAATGAAAAACTGTTTTTT; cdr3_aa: CASSSSYEQGPATNEKLFF
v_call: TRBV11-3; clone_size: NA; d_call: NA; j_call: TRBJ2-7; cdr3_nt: TGTGCCAGCAGCTTAGGAACAGGGAGAGTAGACGAGCAGTACTTC; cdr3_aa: CASSLGTGRVDEQYF
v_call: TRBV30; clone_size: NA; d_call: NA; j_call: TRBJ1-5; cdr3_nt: TGTGCCTGGAAGTCAGGGAAAATAAGTGGCAATCAGCCCCAGCATTTT; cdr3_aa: CAWKSGKISGNQPQHF
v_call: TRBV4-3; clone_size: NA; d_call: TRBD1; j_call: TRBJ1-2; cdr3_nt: TGCGCCAGCAGCCAAGGGCTCGGGACAGCGACTGGCTACACCTTC; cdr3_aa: CASSQGLGTATGYTF
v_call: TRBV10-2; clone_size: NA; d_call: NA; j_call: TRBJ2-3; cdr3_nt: TGCGCCAGCCTCCGAGGAGGCGCAGATACGCAGTATTTT; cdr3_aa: CASLRGGADTQYF
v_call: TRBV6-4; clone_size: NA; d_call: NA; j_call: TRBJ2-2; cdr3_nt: TGTGCCAGCAGTGATTTGGCGGGCGGGGAGCTGTTTTTT; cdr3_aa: CASSDLAGGELFF
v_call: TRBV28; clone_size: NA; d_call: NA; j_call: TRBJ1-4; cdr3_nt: TGTGCCAGCAGACCTGGGGGGGGGAGTGAAAAACTGTTTTTT; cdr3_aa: CASRPGGGSEKLFF
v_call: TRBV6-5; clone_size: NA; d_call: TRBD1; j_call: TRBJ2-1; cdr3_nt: TGTGCCAGCAGTCCAGACAGGGGGGCCTACAATGAGCAGTTCTTC; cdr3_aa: CASSPDRGAYNEQFF
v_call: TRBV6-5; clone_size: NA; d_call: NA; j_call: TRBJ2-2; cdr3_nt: TGTGCCAGCAGAAACAAGAACACCGGGGAGCTGTTTTTT; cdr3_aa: CASRNKNTGELFF
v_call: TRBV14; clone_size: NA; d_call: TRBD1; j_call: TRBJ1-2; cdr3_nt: TGTGCCAGCAGCCTAGGAAGTCGACAGGGCGAAGGCTACACCTTC; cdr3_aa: CASSLGSRQGEGYTF
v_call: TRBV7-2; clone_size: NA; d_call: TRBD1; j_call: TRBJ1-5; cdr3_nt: TGTGCCAGCAGCCTGGGACAGCGTGGCAATCAGCCCCAGCATTTT; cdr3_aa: CASSLGQRGNQPQHF
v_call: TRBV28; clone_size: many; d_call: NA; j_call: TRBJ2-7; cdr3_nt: TGTGCCAGCAGTTTCGTTGGGGGGAGCTACGAGCAGTACTTC; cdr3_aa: CASSFVGGSYEQYF
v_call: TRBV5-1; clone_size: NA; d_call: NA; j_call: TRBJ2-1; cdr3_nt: TGCGCCAGCAGCGGGGGCCAGAGCTCCTACAATGAGCAGTTCTTC; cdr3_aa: CASSGGQSSYNEQFF
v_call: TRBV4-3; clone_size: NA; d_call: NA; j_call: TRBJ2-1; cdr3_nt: TGCGCCAGCAGCATCAGTAGCGGCTCCTACAATGAGCAGTTCTTC; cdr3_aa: CASSISSGSYNEQFF
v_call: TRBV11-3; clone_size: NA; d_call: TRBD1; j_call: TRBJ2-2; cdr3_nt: TGTGCCAGCAGCTTCTCAACAGGGGTCAATCCCGGGGAGCTGTTTTTT; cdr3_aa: CASSFSTGVNPGELFF
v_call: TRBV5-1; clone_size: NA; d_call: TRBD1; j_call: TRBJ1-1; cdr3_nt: TGCGCCAGCAGCTCTCGGGACAGTCACACTGAAGCTTTCTTT; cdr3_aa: CASSSRDSHTEAFF
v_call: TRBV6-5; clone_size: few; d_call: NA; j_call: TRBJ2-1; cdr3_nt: TGTGCCAGCAGGGCACAGGGAAGCTCCTACAATGAGCAGTTCTTC; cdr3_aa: CASRAQGSSYNEQFF
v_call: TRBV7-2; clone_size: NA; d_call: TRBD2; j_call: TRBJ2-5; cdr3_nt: TGTGCCAGCAGCCCGGGGACTAGTCTGGAGACCCAGTACTTC; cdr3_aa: CASSPGTSLETQYF
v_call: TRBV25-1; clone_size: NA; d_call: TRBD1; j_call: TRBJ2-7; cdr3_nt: TGTGCCAGCAGTGAAAGCCTACCCAGACAGGGGAAGTCCTACGAGCAGTACTTC; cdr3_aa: CASSESLPRQGKSYEQYF
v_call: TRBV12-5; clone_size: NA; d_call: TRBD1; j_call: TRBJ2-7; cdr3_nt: TGTGCTAGTGGTTTGTTAACCGGGACAGGTGGGAGCCACGAGCAGTACTTC; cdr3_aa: CASGLLTGTGGSHEQYF
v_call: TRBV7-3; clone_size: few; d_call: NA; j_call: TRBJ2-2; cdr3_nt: TGTGCCAGCAGCCTAGAAAGGAGCGGGGAGCTGTTTTTT; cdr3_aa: CASSLERSGELFF
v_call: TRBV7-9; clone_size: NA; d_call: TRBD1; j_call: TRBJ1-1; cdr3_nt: TGTGCCAGCAGCTTACAGGGGGCGTATAACACTGAAGCTTTCTTT; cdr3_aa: CASSLQGAYNTEAFF
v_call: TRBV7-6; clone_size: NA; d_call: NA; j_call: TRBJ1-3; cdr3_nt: TGTGCCAGCAGCGACGAGGGATGGCAGTACGGGTCTGGAAACACCATATATTTT; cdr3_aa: CASSDEGWQYGSGNTIYF
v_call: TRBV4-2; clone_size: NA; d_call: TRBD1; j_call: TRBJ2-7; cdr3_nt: TGTGCCAGCAGCCAAGATCCCGAGGGGACAGCATACGAGCAGTACTTC; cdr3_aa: CASSQDPEGTAYEQYF
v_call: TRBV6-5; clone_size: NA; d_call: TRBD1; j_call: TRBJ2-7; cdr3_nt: TGTGCCAGCAGACCCTGGACAGGGTCCTACGAGCAGTACTTC; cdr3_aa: CASRPWTGSYEQYF
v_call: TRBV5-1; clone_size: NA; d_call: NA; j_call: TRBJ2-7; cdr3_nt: TGCGCCAGCAGCTCGAGGGAGTTCGGCGAGCAGTACTTC; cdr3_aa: CASSSREFGEQYF
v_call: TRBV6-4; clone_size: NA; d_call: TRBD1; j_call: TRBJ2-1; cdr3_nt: TGTGCCAGCGGGACAGGGTTGAACAATGAGCAGTTCTTC; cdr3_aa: CASGTGLNNEQFF
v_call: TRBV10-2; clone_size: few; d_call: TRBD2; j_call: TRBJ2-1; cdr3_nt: TGCGCCAGCAGTGATAAGGGGACTAGCGGCTACAATGAGCAGTTCTTC; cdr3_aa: CASSDKGTSGYNEQFF
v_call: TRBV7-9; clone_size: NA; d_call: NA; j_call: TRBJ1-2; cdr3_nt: TGTGCCAGCAGCTTAGACAGGAATGCTGGCTACACCTTC; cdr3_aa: CASSLDRNAGYTF
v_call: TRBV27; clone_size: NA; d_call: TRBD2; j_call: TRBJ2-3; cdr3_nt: TGTGCCAGCAGCCGGGAGGGTGGGACGCTATCTAGCACAGATACGCAGTATTTT; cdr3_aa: CASSREGGTLSSTDTQYF